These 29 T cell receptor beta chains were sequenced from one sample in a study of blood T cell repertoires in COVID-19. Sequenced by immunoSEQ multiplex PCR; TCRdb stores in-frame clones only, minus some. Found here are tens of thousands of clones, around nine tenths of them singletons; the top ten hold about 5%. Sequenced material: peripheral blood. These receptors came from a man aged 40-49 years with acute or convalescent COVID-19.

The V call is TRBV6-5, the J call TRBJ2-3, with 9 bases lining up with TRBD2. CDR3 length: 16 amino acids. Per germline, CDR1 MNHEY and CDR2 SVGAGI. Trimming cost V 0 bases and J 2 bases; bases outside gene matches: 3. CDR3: CASSYSGGGATDTQYF. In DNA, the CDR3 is TGTGCCAGCAGTTACTCGGGCGGGGGGGCCACAGATACGCAGTATTTT.

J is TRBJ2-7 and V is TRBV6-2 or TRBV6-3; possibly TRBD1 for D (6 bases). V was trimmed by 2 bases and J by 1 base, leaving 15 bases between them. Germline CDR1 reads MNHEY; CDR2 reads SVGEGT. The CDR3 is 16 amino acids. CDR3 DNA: TGTGCCAGCAGTTACCACGCAGGGGTGACATCCTACGAGCAGTACTTC. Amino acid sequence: CASSYHAGVTSYEQYF.

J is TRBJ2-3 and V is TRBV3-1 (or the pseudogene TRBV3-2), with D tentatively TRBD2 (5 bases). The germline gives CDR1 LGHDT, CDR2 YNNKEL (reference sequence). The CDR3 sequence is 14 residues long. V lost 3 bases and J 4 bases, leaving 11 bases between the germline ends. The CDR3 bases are TGTGCCAGCAGCCACCTAGCATCGGCAGATACGCAGTATTTT. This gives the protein CASSHLASADTQYF.

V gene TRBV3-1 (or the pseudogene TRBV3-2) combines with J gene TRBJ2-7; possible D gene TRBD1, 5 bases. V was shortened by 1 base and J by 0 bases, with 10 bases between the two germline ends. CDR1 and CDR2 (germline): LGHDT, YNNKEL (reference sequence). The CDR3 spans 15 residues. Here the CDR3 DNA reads TGTGCCAGCAGCCAAGGGACACTCGTCTCCTACGAGCAGTACTTC. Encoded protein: CASSQGTLVSYEQYF.

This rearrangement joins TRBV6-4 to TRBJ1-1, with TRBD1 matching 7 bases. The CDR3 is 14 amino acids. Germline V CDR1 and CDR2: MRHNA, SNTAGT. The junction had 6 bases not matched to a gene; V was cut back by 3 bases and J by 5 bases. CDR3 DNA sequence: TGTGCCAGCAGTGAAGTAGGGGGCAGGACTGAAGCTTTCTTT. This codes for CASSEVGGRTEAFF.

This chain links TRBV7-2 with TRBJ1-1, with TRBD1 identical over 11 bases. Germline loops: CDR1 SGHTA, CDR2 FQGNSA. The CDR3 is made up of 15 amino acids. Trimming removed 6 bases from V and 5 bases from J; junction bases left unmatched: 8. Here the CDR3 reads CASRQGQGASTEAFF. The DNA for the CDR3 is TGTGCCAGCAGACAAGGACAGGGGGCTTCTACTGAAGCTTTCTTT. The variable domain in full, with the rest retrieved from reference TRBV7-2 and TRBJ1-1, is GAGVSQSPSNKVTEKGKDVELRCDPISGHTALYWYRQSLGQGLEFLIYFQGNSAPDKSGLPSDRFSAERTGGSVSTLTIQRTQQEDSAVYLCASRQGQGASTEAFFGQGTRLTVV.

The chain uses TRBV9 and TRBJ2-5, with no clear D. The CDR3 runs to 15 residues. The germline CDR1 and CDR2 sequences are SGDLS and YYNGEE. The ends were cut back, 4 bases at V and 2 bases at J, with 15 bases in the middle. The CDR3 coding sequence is TGTGCCAGCAGCAGTTGGCAGTCCGATCAAGAGACCCAGTACTTC. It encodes CASSSWQSDQETQYF. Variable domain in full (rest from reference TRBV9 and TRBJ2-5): DSGVTQTPKHLITATGQRVTLRCSPRSGDLSVYWYQQSLDQGLQFLIQYYNGEERAKGNILERFSAQQFPDLHSELNLSSLELGDSALYFCASSSWQSDQETQYFGPGTRLLVL.

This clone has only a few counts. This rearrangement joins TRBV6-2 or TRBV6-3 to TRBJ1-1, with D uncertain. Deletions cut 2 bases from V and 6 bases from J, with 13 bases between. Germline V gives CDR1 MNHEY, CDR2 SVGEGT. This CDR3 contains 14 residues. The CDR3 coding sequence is TGTGCCAGCAGTTACCAGCGGCAGGTAGCTGAAGCTTTCTTT. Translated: CASSYQRQVAEAFF.

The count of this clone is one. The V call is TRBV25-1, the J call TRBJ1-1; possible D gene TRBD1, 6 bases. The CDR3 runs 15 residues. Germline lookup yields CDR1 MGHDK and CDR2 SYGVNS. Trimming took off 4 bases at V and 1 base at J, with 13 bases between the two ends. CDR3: CASSATGSGNTEAFF. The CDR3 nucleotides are TGTGCCAGCAGTGCCACAGGGTCGGGGAACACTGAAGCTTTCTTT. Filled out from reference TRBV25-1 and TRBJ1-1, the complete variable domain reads EADIYQTPRYLVIGTGKKITLECSQTMGHDKMYWYQQDPGMELHLIHYSYGVNSTEKGDLSSESTVSRIRTEHFPLTLESARPSHTSQYLCASSATGSGNTEAFFGQGTRLTVV.

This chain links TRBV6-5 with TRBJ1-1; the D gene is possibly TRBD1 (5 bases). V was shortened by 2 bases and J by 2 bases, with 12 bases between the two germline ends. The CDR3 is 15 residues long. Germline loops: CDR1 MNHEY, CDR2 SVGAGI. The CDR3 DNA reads TGTGCCAGCAGTTACGCCGAGACAGCCAACACTGAAGCTTTCTTT. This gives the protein CASSYAETANTEAFF.

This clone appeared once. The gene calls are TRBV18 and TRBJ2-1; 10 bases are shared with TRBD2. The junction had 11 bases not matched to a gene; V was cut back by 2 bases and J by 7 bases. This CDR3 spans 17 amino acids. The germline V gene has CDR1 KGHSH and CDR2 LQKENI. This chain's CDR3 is CASSPTATSGRANEQFF. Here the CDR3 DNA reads TGTGCCAGCTCACCAACGGCGACGAGCGGGAGGGCGAATGAGCAGTTCTTC.

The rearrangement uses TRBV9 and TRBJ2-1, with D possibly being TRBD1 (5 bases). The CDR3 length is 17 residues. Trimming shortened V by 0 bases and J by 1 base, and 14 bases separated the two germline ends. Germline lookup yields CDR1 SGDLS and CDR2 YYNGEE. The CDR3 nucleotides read TGTGCCAGCAGCGTAGATCTCAGGGTTCTGTCCTACAATGAGCAGTTCTTC. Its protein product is CASSVDLRVLSYNEQFF.

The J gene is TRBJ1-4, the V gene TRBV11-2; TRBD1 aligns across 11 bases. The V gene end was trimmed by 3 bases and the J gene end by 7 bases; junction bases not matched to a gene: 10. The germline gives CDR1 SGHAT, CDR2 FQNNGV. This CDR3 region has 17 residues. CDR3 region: CASSFYGTGGGGEKLFF. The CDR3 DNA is TGTGCCAGCAGCTTCTACGGGACAGGGGGAGGTGGTGAAAAACTGTTTTTT.

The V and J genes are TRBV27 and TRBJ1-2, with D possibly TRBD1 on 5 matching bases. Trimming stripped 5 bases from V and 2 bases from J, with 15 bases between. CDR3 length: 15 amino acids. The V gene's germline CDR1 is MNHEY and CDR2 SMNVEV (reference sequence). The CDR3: CASSGAAVGNYGYTF. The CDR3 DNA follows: TGTGCCAGCAGTGGGGCAGCTGTGGGGAACTATGGCTACACCTTC.

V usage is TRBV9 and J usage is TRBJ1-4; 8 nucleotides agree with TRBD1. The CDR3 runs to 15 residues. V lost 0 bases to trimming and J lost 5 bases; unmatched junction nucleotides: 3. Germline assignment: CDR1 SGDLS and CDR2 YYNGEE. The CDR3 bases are TGTGCCAGCAGCGTAGAGGCAGGGGGCAATGAAAAACTGTTTTTT. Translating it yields CASSVEAGGNEKLFF.

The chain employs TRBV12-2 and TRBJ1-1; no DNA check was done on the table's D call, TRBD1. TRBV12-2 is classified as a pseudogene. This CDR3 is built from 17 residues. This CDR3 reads CASRLAHNDRLNTEAFF. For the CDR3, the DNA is TGTGCAAGTCGCTTAGCTCACAATGACAGGCTGAACACTGAAGCTTTCTTT.

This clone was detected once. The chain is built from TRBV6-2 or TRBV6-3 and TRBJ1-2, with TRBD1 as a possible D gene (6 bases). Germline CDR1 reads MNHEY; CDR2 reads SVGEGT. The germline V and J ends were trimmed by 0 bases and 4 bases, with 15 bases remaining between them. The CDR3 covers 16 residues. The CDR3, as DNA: TGTGCCAGCAGTTACTCAAGGGATTGGACAGCCTATGGCTACACCTTC. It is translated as CASSYSRDWTAYGYTF.

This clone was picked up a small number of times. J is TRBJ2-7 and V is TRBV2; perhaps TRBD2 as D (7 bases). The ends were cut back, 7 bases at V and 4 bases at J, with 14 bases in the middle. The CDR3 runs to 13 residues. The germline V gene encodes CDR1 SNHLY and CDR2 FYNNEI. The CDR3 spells CASKSEGGYEQYF. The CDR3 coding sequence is TGTGCCAGCAAATCTGAGGGGGGGTACGAGCAGTACTTC.

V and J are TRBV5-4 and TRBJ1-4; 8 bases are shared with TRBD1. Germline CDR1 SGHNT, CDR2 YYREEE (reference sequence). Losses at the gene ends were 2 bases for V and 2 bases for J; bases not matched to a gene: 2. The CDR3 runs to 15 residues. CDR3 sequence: CASSFRQGTNEKLFF. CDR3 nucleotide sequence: TGTGCCAGCAGCTTCCGACAGGGGACTAATGAAAAACTGTTTTTT.

The CDR3 reads CAWSRGAGPIGGTQYF. CDR3 DNA: TGTGCCTGGAGTCGGGGGGCAGGGCCCATTGGTGGGACCCAGTACTTC. The V call is TRBV30, the J call TRBJ2-5, with D possibly matching TRBD2 (7 bases). The CDR3 spans 16 residues. The germline V gene has CDR1 GTSNPN and CDR2 SVGIG (reference sequence). Trimming cost V 2 bases and J 7 bases, with 23 bases left between them.

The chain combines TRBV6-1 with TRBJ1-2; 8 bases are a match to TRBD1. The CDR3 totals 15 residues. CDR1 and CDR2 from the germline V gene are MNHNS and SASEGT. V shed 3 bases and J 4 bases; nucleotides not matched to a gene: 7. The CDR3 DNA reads TGTGCCAGCAGTGATTTTACAGGGGGGCTCTATGGCTACACCTTC. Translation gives CASSDFTGGLYGYTF.

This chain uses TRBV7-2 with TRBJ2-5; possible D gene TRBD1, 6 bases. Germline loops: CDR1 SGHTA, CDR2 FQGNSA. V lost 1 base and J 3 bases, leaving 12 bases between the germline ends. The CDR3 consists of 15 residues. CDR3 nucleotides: TGTGCCAGCAGCTTAGATGGGCCAGGGGAAGAGACCCAGTACTTC. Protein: CASSLDGPGEETQYF. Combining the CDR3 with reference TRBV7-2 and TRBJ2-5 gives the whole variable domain GAGVSQSPSNKVTEKGKDVELRCDPISGHTALYWYRQSLGQGLEFLIYFQGNSAPDKSGLPSDRFSAERTGGSVSTLTIQRTQQEDSAVYLCASSLDGPGEETQYFGPGTRLLVL.

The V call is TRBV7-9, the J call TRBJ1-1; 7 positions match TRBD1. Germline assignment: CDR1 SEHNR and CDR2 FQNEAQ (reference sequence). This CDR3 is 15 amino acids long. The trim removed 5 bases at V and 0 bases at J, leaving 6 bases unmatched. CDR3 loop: CASSPTGQLNTEAFF. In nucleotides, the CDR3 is TGTGCCAGCAGCCCTACGGGACAGTTGAACACTGAAGCTTTCTTT. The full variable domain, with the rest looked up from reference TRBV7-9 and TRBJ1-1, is DTGVSQNPRHKITKRGQNVTFRCDPISEHNRLYWYRQTLGQGPEFLTYFQNEAQLEKSRLLSDRFSAERPKGSFSTLEIQRTEQGDSAMYLCASSPTGQLNTEAFFGQGTRLTVV.

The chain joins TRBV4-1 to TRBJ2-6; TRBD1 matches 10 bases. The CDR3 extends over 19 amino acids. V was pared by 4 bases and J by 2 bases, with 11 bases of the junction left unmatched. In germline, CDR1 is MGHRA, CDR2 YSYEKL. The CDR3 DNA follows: TGCGCCAGCAGCCCCACCATGACAGGGGGCGTAACTGGGGCCAACGTCCTGACTTTC. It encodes CASSPTMTGGVTGANVLTF.

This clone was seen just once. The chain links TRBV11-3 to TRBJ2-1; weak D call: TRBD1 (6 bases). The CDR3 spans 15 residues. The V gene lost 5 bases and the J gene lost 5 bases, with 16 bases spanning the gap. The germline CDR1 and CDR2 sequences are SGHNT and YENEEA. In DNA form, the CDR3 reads TGTGCCAGCAGCCACCTACAGGGTTCTAACAATGAGCAGTTCTTC. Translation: CASSHLQGSNNEQFF.

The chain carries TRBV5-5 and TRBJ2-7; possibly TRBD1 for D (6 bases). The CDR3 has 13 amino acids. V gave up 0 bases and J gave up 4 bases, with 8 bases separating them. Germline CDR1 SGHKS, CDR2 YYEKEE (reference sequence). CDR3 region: CASSLGQVYEQYF. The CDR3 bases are TGTGCCAGCAGCTTGGGACAGGTTTACGAGCAGTACTTC.

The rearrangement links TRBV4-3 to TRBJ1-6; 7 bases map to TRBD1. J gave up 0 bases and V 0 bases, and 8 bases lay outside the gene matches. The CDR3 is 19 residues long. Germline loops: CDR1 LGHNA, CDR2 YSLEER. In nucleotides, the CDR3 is TGCGCCAGCAGCCAAGATTACGGGACAGCCAGCTCCTATAATTCACCCCTCCACTTT. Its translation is CASSQDYGTASSYNSPLHF.

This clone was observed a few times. The CDR3 DNA sequence: TGTGCCAGCAGTTACGGGCCGGGAGATGGAAACACCATATATTTT. Translating it yields CASSYGPGDGNTIYF. The chain employs TRBV6-5 and TRBJ1-3; the D is unclear. CDR1 and CDR2 (germline): MNHEY, SVGAGI. The CDR3 is made up of 15 amino acids. The V end lost 2 bases, the J end lost 3 bases, and 11 bases lay between the germline ends.

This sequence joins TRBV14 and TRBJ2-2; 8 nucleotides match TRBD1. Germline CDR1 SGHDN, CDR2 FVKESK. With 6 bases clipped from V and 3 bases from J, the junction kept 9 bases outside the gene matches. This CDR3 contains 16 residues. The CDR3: CASSRNDRGHTGELFF. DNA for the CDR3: TGTGCCAGCAGTCGTAACGACAGGGGACACACCGGGGAGCTGTTTTTT.